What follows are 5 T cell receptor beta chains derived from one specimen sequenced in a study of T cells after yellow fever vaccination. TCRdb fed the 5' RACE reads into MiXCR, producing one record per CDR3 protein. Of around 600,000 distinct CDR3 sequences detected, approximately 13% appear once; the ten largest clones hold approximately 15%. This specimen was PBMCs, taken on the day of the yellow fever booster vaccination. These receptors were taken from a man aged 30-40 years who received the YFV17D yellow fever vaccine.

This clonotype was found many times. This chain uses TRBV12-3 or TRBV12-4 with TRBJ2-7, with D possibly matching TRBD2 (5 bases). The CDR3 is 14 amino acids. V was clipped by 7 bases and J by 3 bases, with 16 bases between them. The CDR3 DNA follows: TGTGCCAGCAATAAACCCGGCGGGTTCTACGAGCAGTACTTC. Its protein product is CASNKPGGFYEQYF.

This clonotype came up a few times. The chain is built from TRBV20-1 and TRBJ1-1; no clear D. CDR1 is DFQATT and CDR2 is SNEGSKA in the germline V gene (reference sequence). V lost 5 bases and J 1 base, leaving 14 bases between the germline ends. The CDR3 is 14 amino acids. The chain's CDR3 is CSAPGTTPNTEAFF. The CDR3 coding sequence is TGCAGTGCTCCTGGTACTACCCCGAACACTGAAGCTTTCTTT.

The CDR3 DNA sequence: TGTGCCTGGAGTGTATGGTGGGCCCCGGGGGAAGATACGCAGTATTTT. It specifies CAWSVWWAPGEDTQYF. The rearrangement joins TRBV30 to TRBJ2-3, with a weak D call TRBD2 (6 bases). Deletions cut 0 bases from V and 5 bases from J, with 18 bases between. CDR1 and CDR2 (germline): GTSNPN, SVGIG (reference sequence). The CDR3 length is 16 residues.

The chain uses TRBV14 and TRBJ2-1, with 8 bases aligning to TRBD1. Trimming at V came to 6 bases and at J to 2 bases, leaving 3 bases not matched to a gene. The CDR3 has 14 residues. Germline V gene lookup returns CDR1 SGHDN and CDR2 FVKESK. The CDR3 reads CASRDRGAYNEQFF. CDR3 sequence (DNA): TGTGCCAGCAGAGACAGGGGCGCCTACAATGAGCAGTTCTTC.

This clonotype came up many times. Here the CDR3 reads CASYNLPGLAGDRKSYEQYF. In DNA, the CDR3 is TGCGCCAGCTATAACTTACCGGGACTAGCGGGAGACAGAAAGTCCTACGAGCAGTACTTC. The chain links TRBV5-1 to TRBJ2-7; 14 positions match TRBD2. The CDR3 runs 20 residues. V gave up 7 bases and J gave up 1 base; unmatched junction bases: 19. CDR1 SGHRS and CDR2 YFSETQ come from the germline V gene.